A selection of T cell receptor beta chains follows, all from one sample in a study of blood T cell repertoires in COVID-19. Assay used: immunoSEQ multiplex PCR; TCRdb lists only in-frame clones, some missing. The table includes 100,000 to 150,000 clones, 74% detected once. Material for sequencing was peripheral blood. Receptors originate from a man aged 55 to 70 with acute or convalescent COVID-19. Each CDR3 is given with its conserved first and last residue. The D gene is left open where the match is weak. Expanded clones get a size class; other rows say once, few or many, or leave the size out.

clone_size j_call v_call d_call cdr3_aa cdr3_nt
once TRBJ1-3 TRBV9 - CASSVEGVTGNTIYF TGTGCCAGCAGCGTTGAGGGCGTCACTGGAAACACCATATATTTT
few TRBJ2-4 TRBV19 - CASTSSGNIQYF TGTGCCAGTACATCCTCGGGAAACATTCAGTACTTC
- TRBJ2-2 TRBV5-1 - CASSLAVLANTGELFF TGCGCCAGCAGCTTGGCGGTTCTAGCGAACACCGGGGAGCTGTTTTTT
- TRBJ1-2 TRBV29-1 - CSVGTVRYGYTF TGCAGCGTTGGGACTGTTCGCTATGGCTACACCTTC
- TRBJ1-1 TRBV3-1/TRBV3-2 TRBD1 CASSLRQGTEAFF TGTGCCAGCAGCCTCCGACAGGGGACTGAAGCTTTCTTT
- TRBJ2-1 TRBV4-2 - CASSQEYEPHEQFF TGTGCCAGCAGCCAAGAATATGAGCCGCATGAGCAGTTCTTC
- TRBJ2-1 TRBV13 - CASSLGLPSRGASYNEQFF TGTGCCAGCAGCTTAGGCCTCCCTTCGCGGGGCGCCTCCTACAATGAGCAGTTCTTC
- TRBJ2-5 TRBV14 - CASSQAQGSGTQYF TGTGCCAGCAGCCAAGCGCAGGGGTCAGGGACCCAGTACTTC
once TRBJ2-5 TRBV27 TRBD1 CASSPETGRVQETQYF TGTGCCAGCAGTCCGGAGACAGGGAGAGTCCAAGAGACCCAGTACTTC
- TRBJ2-7 TRBV3-1/TRBV3-2 - CASSQGPYYEQYF TGTGCCAGCAGCCAAGGTCCTTATTACGAGCAGTACTTC
few TRBJ1-5 TRBV27 - CASARGYSNQPQHF TGTGCCAGCGCCCGAGGGTATAGCAATCAGCCCCAGCATTTT
- TRBJ2-3 TRBV7-6 - CASSLVAGAFTDTQYF TGTGCCAGCAGCTTAGTGGCGGGGGCATTCACAGATACGCAGTATTTT
- TRBJ1-5 TRBV10-3 - CAISEPAGLGEGSQPQHF TGTGCCATCAGTGAGCCGGCCGGCCTAGGGGAGGGAAGTCAGCCCCAGCATTTT
- TRBJ2-7 TRBV5-1 - CASSLAGASRDEQYF TGCGCCAGCAGCTTGGCAGGGGCGTCGAGGGACGAGCAGTACTTC
once TRBJ1-5 TRBV19 TRBD1 CASSAGQGYQPQHF TGTGCCAGTAGTGCCGGACAGGGCTATCAGCCCCAGCATTTT
- TRBJ2-3 TRBV4-1 TRBD2 CASSLLLAGSTDTQYF TGCGCCAGCAGCCTCCTACTAGCGGGGAGCACAGATACGCAGTATTTT
once TRBJ1-1 TRBV6-5 TRBD1 CASFYRDAGGEAFF TGTGCCAGCTTCTACCGGGACGCAGGGGGAGAAGCTTTCTTT
- TRBJ2-3 TRBV2 - CASSDYGGSNTDTQYF TGTGCCAGCAGTGATTACGGAGGCAGTAACACAGATACGCAGTATTTT
- TRBJ2-5 TRBV7-6 TRBD1 CASSLLQGLKKTQYF TGTGCCAGCAGCTTACTACAGGGGTTGAAGAAGACCCAGTACTTC
- TRBJ2-7 TRBV6-5 - CASSYTAGYEQYF TGTGCCAGCAGTTATACCGCCGGCTACGAGCAGTACTTC
- TRBJ2-1 TRBV5-1 TRBD2 CASSLGTSGPYNEQFF TGCGCCAGCAGCTTGGGCACTAGCGGGCCCTACAATGAGCAGTTCTTC
few TRBJ2-2 TRBV7-3 - CASRSDNSNTGELFF TGTGCCAGCAGGTCAGACAACTCGAACACCGGGGAGCTGTTTTTT
- TRBJ1-1 TRBV10-3 - CAISGQVGNTEAFF TGTGCCATCAGTGGTCAAGTCGGGAACACTGAAGCTTTCTTT
once TRBJ2-1 TRBV29-1 - CSVEDKWQSYNEQFF TGCAGCGTTGAAGATAAGTGGCAGTCCTACAATGAGCAGTTCTTC
- TRBJ1-1 TRBV27 TRBD1 CASRVHDRETQEAFF TGTGCCAGCAGGGTACACGACAGGGAGACCCAAGAAGCTTTCTTT
- TRBJ1-2 TRBV12-3/TRBV12-4 - CASTKLDYGYTF TGTGCCAGCACTAAGCTGGACTATGGCTACACCTTC
- TRBJ2-1 TRBV6-5 TRBD2 CASSKGTSYYNEQFF TGTGCCAGCAGCAAAGGGACTAGCTACTACAATGAGCAGTTCTTC
- TRBJ1-1 TRBV28 - CASSLSRAMNTEAFF TGTGCCAGCAGTTTGAGCAGGGCGATGAACACTGAAGCTTTCTTT
- TRBJ2-7 TRBV10-2 TRBD2 CASRGLAGDSYEQYF TGCGCCAGCAGGGGACTAGCGGGAGATTCCTACGAGCAGTACTTC
- TRBJ2-7 TRBV29-1 TRBD1 CSASQGAYEQYF TGCAGCGCCTCCCAGGGGGCGTACGAGCAGTACTTC
few TRBJ2-5 TRBV10-3 - CAISESNGGKATQYF TGTGCCATCAGTGAGTCGAACGGCGGGAAAGCGACCCAGTACTTC
- TRBJ2-3 TRBV5-1 - CASSLGATSPDTQYF TGCGCCAGCAGCTTGGGAGCTACCTCCCCAGATACGCAGTATTTT
- TRBJ2-7 TRBV10-3 - CAISRGPTSYEQYF TGTGCCATCTCGCGGGGGCCAACTTCTTACGAGCAGTACTTC
- TRBJ1-6 TRBV2 TRBD1 CASSGQVLESLHF TGTGCCAGCAGCGGACAGGTCCTAGAATCCCTCCACTTT
- TRBJ1-2 TRBV30 - CAWNEGLVNYGYTF TGTGCCTGGAACGAGGGTCTCGTTAACTATGGCTACACCTTC
once TRBJ2-5 TRBV10-2 TRBD2 CASSEYPAGVQETQYF TGCGCCAGCAGTGAGTACCCAGCGGGGGTCCAAGAGACCCAGTACTTC